This T cell receptor (beta chain) was retrieved from a study of cytomegalovirus exposure and HLA in healthy donors. At the level of the study: A prior study identified just under 120 million unique TCR beta sequences from about 180 million T cells.

Study results and limitations: Previous analysis showed most TCR beta V segments were productive about 87% or about 30% of the time. Later work found most CMV-associated TCR beta chains apparently HLA-restricted.

About this clone itself: Antigen: not known.

Both 60 Vbeta primers and 13 Jbeta primers went into the PCR. As processed by the authors: Unique TCR beta chains totaled some 80 million in a later count, with some 10 million of them shared. TCRdb's copy holds only in-frame clones and misses some; the assay was immunoSEQ multiplex PCR. V and J calls and clone size follow that table, whereas D and trimming were derived from the DNA. The data show 120,000 or so clones, with around 83% seen just once and 0.85% to 1.3% held by the top ten. Unmatched junction bases numbered 4, after V lost 5 bases and J lost 5 bases. Germline lookup yields CDR1 SEHNR and CDR2 FQNEAQ (reference sequence). This CDR3 has 13 amino acids.

The TCR originated in a human donor in good health. Sequenced: PBMCs. The rearrangement uses TRBV7-9 and TRBJ1-1; 8 bases are a match to TRBD1. CDR3 region: CASSPTGVTEAFF. In DNA form, the CDR3 reads TGTGCCAGCAGCCCGACAGGGGTAACTGAAGCTTTCTTT.